This paragraph covers one T cell receptor (beta chain) sequence. Germline V gene sequence: CDR1 LGHNA, CDR2 YNFKEQ. V trimming: 1 base; J trimming: 5 bases; junction bases outside the gene matches: 5. The CDR3 contains 15 residues. The data derive from a study of blood T cell repertoires in COVID-19. Study background: Sites across the United States, Italy and Spain contributed samples from acute and convalescent COVID-19. The analysed material was cDNA or gDNA that came from T cells, B-cell-depleted T cells, or PBMCs.

Original data processing: Estimation of nucleated cell counts was performed using reference gene primer amplification. TCRdb's table, derived via immunoSEQ multiplex PCR, lists solely in-frame clones and lacks some. V and J calls and clone size come straight from that table; D and trimming were deduced from the DNA. The data show roughly 300,000 clones, 80% to 90% seen once. Source material: peripheral blood. This chain links TRBV4-2 with TRBJ2-1; 7 bases match TRBD2. The sequence was obtained from a man aged 18-30 years who had recovered from COVID-19. As DNA, the CDR3 is TGTGCCAGCAGCCAAGCTAGCGGCCTACACAATGAGCAGTTCTTC. Its translation is CASSQASGLHNEQFF.